The entry below describes one T cell receptor beta chain. This clonotype was seen a handful of times. The antigen it recognizes is unknown. Per-nucleotide qualities are absent, and no much larger clonotype sits a single base away. This sample stems from a study of T-cell reconstitution after alpha-beta-depleted transplantation in children (TCRdb year 2016). About the full investigation: Using TCR repertoire profiling, the study followed T-cell immune reconstitution in a quantitative way in children after TCRalphabeta/CD19-depleted allogeneic hematopoietic cell transplantation. General study outcomes and caveats: The frequencies of hyperexpanded clones fell over the following months, and after one year, T-cell counts and TCRbeta diversity were mostly attributed to newly produced T cells. The apparently early alphabetaT-cell count recovery about two months after transplant was reportedly dependent on only several hundred rapidly expanded clones derived from non-depleted graft cells. In some patients, the high TCRbeta diversity seen at day 60 was put down to recipient T cells and intrathymic progenitors that had survived conditioning.

The sample's treatment or condition label, in plain terms: allogeneic hematopoietic cell transplantation with graft depleted of TCRalphabeta T cells and CD19 B cells. TCRalphabeta/CD19-depleted allogeneic hematopoietic cell grafts were given to the transplant recipients, all of whom were children. Library prep was done by PCR. TCRdb shows the sequencer as Illumina HiSeq 2500. Molecular barcoding was employed in the preparation of TCR libraries, with unique molecular identifiers being used to normalize TCRbeta repertoire quantification. Starting from the raw public reads, TCRdb applied fastp trimming at Q25, assembled clones with MiXCR and retained in-frame beta chains. Rows matching on CDR3 protein sequence are summarized as one entry with the most common DNA and genes. The sample records some 440,000 distinct CDR3 sequences, around 15% of which are singletons. The leading ten clones occupy over 25% of the sample.

The TCR comes from a boy in the first two years of life who had a stem cell transplant for Wiskott-Aldrich syndrome, so the T cells may come from the graft donor. The specimen was PBMCs, mostly from graft donor cells, collected 360 days after TCRalphabeta/CD19-depleted stem cell transplant.

The DNA reads as follows: TGCGCCAGCAGCCAAGAGGGGGCCTTTGCCAAAAACATTCAGTACTTC. Its amino acids are CASSQEGAFAKNIQYF. The chain uses TRBV4-1 and TRBJ2-4; D gene: possibly TRBD1, on 6 matching bases. CDR1 and CDR2, looked up from the germline V gene, are MGHRA and YSYEKL. Relative to germline, V is 0 bases shorter and J is 1 base shorter, with 10 bases between their ends. The CDR3 holds 16 amino acids from the cysteine to the phenylalanine. Only the CDR3 region is kept as DNA, spanning 48 bases read in frame from base 1.